These 22 T cell receptor beta chains came from one sample sequenced in a study of T cell changes during pregnancy in multiple sclerosis. The data were produced by immunoSEQ multiplex PCR, yet TCRdb's version contains in-frame clones alone and is incomplete. The sample lists 100,000 or so clones, 85% to 95% occurring once. Sequenced here: peripheral blood, sampled before pregnancy. The source is a female donor with multiple sclerosis, enrolled in a pregnancy study.

V is TRBV19 and J is TRBJ1-5; a possible D gene is TRBD1 (5 bases). Germline CDR1 is LNHDA and CDR2 is SQIVND (reference sequence). Trimming shortened V by 7 bases and J by 8 bases, and 15 bases separated the two germline ends. The CDR3 extends over 13 amino acids. The CDR3 nucleotides are TGTGCCAGTACTAGGACATCTACGGAGCCCCAGCATTTT. It encodes CASTRTSTEPQHF.

The chain has TRBV5-1 and TRBJ2-7; a weak D match, TRBD2 (5 bases). V was shortened by 4 bases and J by 6 bases, with 14 bases between the two germline ends. The germline gives CDR1 SGHRS, CDR2 YFSETQ. The CDR3 has 13 residues. CDR3 in amino acids: CASSVDLTSEQYF. The CDR3, as DNA: TGCGCCAGCAGCGTGGACCTCACTAGCGAGCAGTACTTC.

V gene TRBV7-9 combines with J gene TRBJ1-3; 8 nucleotides agree with TRBD1. The CDR3 runs 16 residues. V trimming: 5 bases; J trimming: 2 bases; junction bases outside the gene matches: 8. Germline V gene sequence: CDR1 SEHNR, CDR2 FQNEAQ (reference sequence). CDR3 amino acids: CASSSTGGWAGNTIYF. CDR3 nucleotides: TGTGCCAGCAGCAGCACAGGGGGTTGGGCTGGAAACACCATATATTTT.

The rearrangement uses TRBV6-1 and TRBJ2-2, with a weak D call TRBD2 (6 bases). The CDR3 totals 16 residues. The germline gives CDR1 MNHNS, CDR2 SASEGT. V was cut by 4 bases and J by 6 bases, with 18 bases left in between. The CDR3 spells CASSGTSRIGAGELFF. The CDR3 nucleotides read TGTGCCAGCAGTGGAACTAGCAGAATTGGGGCCGGGGAGCTGTTTTTT.

This chain uses TRBV7-8 with TRBJ2-7; no firm D call. The CDR3 has 14 residues. The germline V gene has CDR1 SGHVS and CDR2 FQNEAQ. Trimming removed 1 base at V and 0 bases at J, with 7 bases between. The CDR3 is CASSLGIRSYEQYF. Here the CDR3 DNA reads TGTGCCAGCAGCTTAGGTATCCGCTCCTACGAGCAGTACTTC.

This clone was seen once. The J gene is TRBJ2-2, the V gene TRBV9; 10 bases agree with TRBD2. Germline assignment: CDR1 SGDLS and CDR2 YYNGEE. This CDR3 is built from 17 residues. The J segment lost 2 bases and the V segment lost 4 bases, leaving 8 bases of the junction unmatched. The CDR3 coding sequence is TGTGCCAGCAGCCACTCCAGGACTAGCGGAAACACCGGGGAGCTGTTTTTT. The encoded protein is CASSHSRTSGNTGELFF.

This CDR3 reads CSVAGISKGELFF. As DNA, the CDR3 is TGCAGCGTTGCCGGGATTTCTAAGGGGGAGCTGTTTTTT. The chain has TRBV29-1 and TRBJ2-2; D is perhaps TRBD2 (5 bases). The germline V and J ends were trimmed by 4 bases and 8 bases, with 14 bases remaining between them. The CDR3 contains 13 residues. CDR1 SQVTM and CDR2 ANQGSEA come from the germline V gene.

This clone came up a few times. This chain uses TRBV27 with TRBJ1-5; D may be TRBD1 (6 bases). The CDR3 is made up of 14 amino acids. Germline V gene sequence: CDR1 MNHEY, CDR2 SMNVEV (reference sequence). V dropped 8 bases and J dropped 6 bases, with 17 bases sitting between them. CDR3 DNA: TGTGCCAGCGGACCACAGGGTAATATTCAGCCCCAGCATTTT. Residues: CASGPQGNIQPQHF.

V is TRBV4-2 and J is TRBJ2-3; TRBD2 aligns across 9 bases. Germline V CDR1 and CDR2: LGHNA, YNFKEQ. After removal of 1 base from V and 3 bases from J, the junction contained 8 bases not matched to a gene. The CDR3 contains 17 residues. The CDR3 region is CASSQVTAGGPTDTQYF. DNA of the CDR3: TGTGCCAGCAGCCAAGTAACCGCGGGAGGGCCAACAGATACGCAGTATTTT.

V gene TRBV10-2 combines with J gene TRBJ2-3; D not certain. Trimming left V 6 bases short and J 0 bases short, with 16 bases between. This CDR3 has 16 amino acids. Germline lookup yields CDR1 WSHSY and CDR2 SAAADI. The CDR3 DNA follows: TGCGCCAGCAGCCATGGAGTTGGCCTCAGCACAGATACGCAGTATTTT. This sequence encodes CASSHGVGLSTDTQYF.

The chain recombines TRBV9 with TRBJ2-1; D is unclear. V lost 0 bases to trimming and J lost 5 bases, with 6 bases between them. Germline loops: CDR1 SGDLS, CDR2 YYNGEE. This CDR3 spans 13 amino acids. The CDR3: CASSVGGNNEQFF. DNA of the CDR3: TGTGCCAGCAGCGTAGGAGGAAACAATGAGCAGTTCTTC.

The chain has TRBV15 and TRBJ2-7; a possible D gene is TRBD1 (5 bases). Trimming removed 2 bases at V and 3 bases at J, with 8 bases between. The CDR3 runs to 13 residues. Germline V gene data show CDR1 as LNHNV and CDR2 as YYDKDF (reference sequence). CDR3 sequence reads: CATSRLQGYEQYF. In DNA form, the CDR3 reads TGTGCCACCAGCAGACTCCAGGGCTACGAGCAGTACTTC.

V gene TRBV18 combines with J gene TRBJ2-3; the match to TRBD2 covers 14 bases. Germline V CDR1 and CDR2: KGHSH, LQKENI. V shed 3 bases, J shed 2 bases, and the junction held 4 bases outside the gene matches. This CDR3 comprises 17 residues. The CDR3 loop reads CASSPGLAGGTTDTQYF. CDR3 bases: TGTGCCAGCTCACCCGGACTAGCGGGAGGTACCACAGATACGCAGTATTTT.

The chain joins TRBV27 to TRBJ2-7; D perhaps matches TRBD2 (6 bases). Per the germline V gene, CDR1 is MNHEY and CDR2 is SMNVEV (reference sequence). The CDR3 totals 15 residues. The V end lost 3 bases, the J end lost 4 bases, and 16 bases lay between the germline ends. CDR3 bases: TGTGCCAGCAGTTTCAGAGGTAGCGGTGATTACGAGCAGTACTTC. It specifies CASSFRGSGDYEQYF.

This sequence joins TRBV2 and TRBJ2-7, with 11 bases that match TRBD2. The length of the CDR3 is 18 residues. Germline V gene lookup returns CDR1 SNHLY and CDR2 FYNNEI. V lost 6 bases to trimming and J lost 3 bases; unmatched junction nucleotides: 16. In nucleotides, the CDR3 is TGTGCCAGCAGCTCCGAGGGGACCTTAGCGGGAGGGCTCTACGAGCAGTACTTC. Its protein product is CASSSEGTLAGGLYEQYF.

This clone was detected a few times. The chain employs TRBV7-9 and TRBJ1-1, with a possible D match to TRBD1 (5 bases). V was trimmed by 3 bases and J by 7 bases, leaving 9 bases between them. The CDR3 runs to 12 residues. Germline V gene sequence: CDR1 SEHNR, CDR2 FQNEAQ (reference sequence). The CDR3 region has the DNA TGTGCCAGCAGCTTGGACACTTATGAAGCTTTCTTT. It specifies CASSLDTYEAFF.

The gene calls are TRBV27 and TRBJ1-1; the D gene is possibly TRBD1 (6 bases). Germline V gene data show CDR1 as MNHEY and CDR2 as SMNVEV (reference sequence). Trimming pared 4 bases from V and 4 bases from J, leaving 19 bases between. The CDR3 has 16 amino acids. CDR3 DNA: TGTGCCAGCAGTTCGAACCCGGGACGAGGGGGCACTGAAGCTTTCTTT. This sequence encodes CASSSNPGRGGTEAFF.

The chain carries TRBV12-1 and TRBJ2-7; TRBD1, as called in the table, went unchecked against the DNA. TRBV12-1 has pseudogene status. This CDR3 is built from 15 residues. This CDR3 reads CASSSEDRDSYEQYF. CDR3 coding DNA: TGTGCCAGCAGCAGCGAGGACAGGGACTCCTACGAGCAGTACTTC.

J is TRBJ1-1 and V is TRBV29-1; TRBD1 aligns across 8 bases. This CDR3 has 14 residues. The V gene's germline CDR1 is SQVTM and CDR2 ANQGSEA. The V gene end was trimmed by 4 bases and the J gene end by 3 bases; junction bases not matched to a gene: 7. DNA of the CDR3: TGCAGCGTTGGCCAGCAGGGGGCGGACACTGAAGCTTTCTTT. Translating gives CSVGQQGADTEAFF.

This sequence joins TRBV28 and TRBJ1-2; perhaps TRBD1 as D (6 bases). Looked up from germline, CDR1 is MDHEN and CDR2 is SYDVKM. Trimming shortened V by 3 bases and J by 6 bases, and 14 bases separated the two germline ends. This CDR3 has 14 residues. The CDR3 DNA is TGTGCCAGCAGTTTGGAGGCCAGGGGTGATGGCTACACCTTC. Its protein is CASSLEARGDGYTF.

This chain uses TRBV7-9 with TRBJ1-2; 12 bases fit TRBD1. This CDR3 has 15 amino acids. V gave up 5 bases and J gave up 7 bases; unmatched junction bases: 8. Germline V lookup: CDR1 SEHNR, CDR2 FQNEAQ (reference sequence). In DNA form, the CDR3 reads TGTGCCAGCAGCCCCTCCGGGACAGGGGGCCTTGGCTACACCTTC. As protein: CASSPSGTGGLGYTF.

This clone was picked up a small number of times. This chain connects TRBV27 to TRBJ2-2; 12 bases agree with TRBD2. CDR1 is MNHEY, CDR2 SMNVEV, per germline (reference sequence). The CDR3 extends over 16 amino acids. The V gene end was trimmed by 6 bases and the J gene end by 0 bases; junction bases not matched to a gene: 2. The CDR3 region has the DNA TGTGCCAGCAGGACTAGCGGGGGATCGAACACCGGGGAGCTGTTTTTT. It translates to CASRTSGGSNTGELFF.